This TCR beta chain was sequenced in a study of OX40 agonist ivuxolimab in advanced cancers. Study-wide results and limits: Among some nonresponders, normalized T-cell clonal expansion was also low.

Profiled with immunoSEQ multiplex PCR; TCRdb holds only in-frame clones, not every one. The sample has tens of thousands of clones, roughly nine tenths seen once; the top ten hold roughly 0.2%. Germline-derived CDR1 and CDR2 are ENHRY and SYGVKD. This CDR3 is built from 14 residues. Trimming removed 6 bases from V and 7 bases from J; junction bases left unmatched: 6. Concerning this clone: The antigen is unknown.

Sample: CD4+ or CD8+ T cells sorted from blood, taken in a trial of the OX40 agonist ivuxolimab. The gene calls are TRBV10-3 and TRBJ1-2; 12 bases line up with TRBD1. The origin of this receptor is an adult with an advanced solid tumor such as melanoma, head and neck, liver or kidney cancer. The CDR3 coding sequence is TGTGCCATCAGCCCGGGACAGGGGGCTTCTGGCTACACCTTC. Translation: CAISPGQGASGYTF.